This TCR beta chain emerged from a study of cytomegalovirus exposure and HLA in healthy donors (dated 2017 in TCRdb). Looking at the study overall: An earlier analysis of some 500 of the donors reported about 290 Gb of sequence data and roughly 110 million unique TCR beta sequences from about 179 million T cells. A handful of DR-DQ haplotypes were handled as single units for association and clustering because linkage in the cohort was strong. High-throughput TCR immunosequencing, statistical association of individual TCRs with disease status, and machine learning were combined to predict cytomegalovirus infection status. Of the roughly 400 genotyped donors, approximately 83% fell in the genetic ancestry cluster associated with self-reported Caucasian donors. In a later genetic analysis, genome-wide SNP genotypes for about three fifths of the 666 donors were used, and that subset was treated as a discovery cohort. Every repertoire in the discovery cohort had been generated on one and the same sequencing platform. An earlier analysis of 587 of the donors used high-throughput TCR beta sequencing to judge whether each TCR beta V gene segment behaved as functional or pseudogenic. A later analysis re-analyzed previously published TCR beta repertoires from roughly 690 donors and added high-resolution HLA genotyping to study TCR occurrence patterns. The number of typed donors differed by locus: roughly 629-640 for A, B, C, DRB1 and DQB1; some 500 for DQA1; approximately 600 for DPA1; and approximately 450 for DPB1. Among about 400 genotyped donors of the cohort, an average of around 250,000 unique TCR beta nucleotide sequences was sequenced per donor, of which roughly 17% were non-productive. The study aimed to test whether cataloging public T cell receptors could reveal signatures of past pathogen exposure. Rather than using new phenotypic data, the later analysis identified candidate immune exposures from TCR beta sequences and from how often those sequences occurred across donors. Class I and class II HLA loci were covered by the typing at four-digit resolution. The study used immunosequencing to profile the T cell repertoires of hundreds of subjects and linked those repertoires to cytomegalovirus serostatus. Along with the approximately 650-subject first cohort, a separate validation cohort of over a hundred different subjects was used. Donor age, sex, ethnicity and CMV serostatus were collected together with the repertoire data. Approximately 310 gigabases of sequencing data and approximately 84 million unique TCR sequences were included in an early release covering roughly 600 HLA-typed donors. Points the paper makes about the study in general: In this cohort, only TCR beta chains were sequenced, and detectable features were limited by the absence of alpha or paired-chain data. Because the 87-base-pair reads could not distinguish some IMGT-functional V segments, including TRBV6-2 and TRBV6-3, those segments were excluded. A few of the identified cytomegalovirus-associated TCR beta chains were confirmed in vitro to be specific for cytomegalovirus antigens. In a later analysis, around 15,000 TCR beta sequences were associated with specific HLA alleles at a false discovery rate of 0.05. According to a later analysis, TCR association rates differed among HLA loci, with DRB1 alleles showing the most associated TCRs and HLA-C alleles showing the fewest. While some public TCRs were present in many individuals, most TCR sequences turned up only very rarely across donors. The sequencing pipeline was judged likely to have produced a cluster of highly shared sequence variants as a technical artifact. The classifier was reported to diagnose cytomegalovirus status with high specificity and sensitivity in both the original and validation cohorts. Broadly in line with IMGT annotations, most TCR beta V segments showed up in productive rearrangements about 90% or about 30% of the time in an earlier analysis of several hundred of the donors. In a later genetic analysis, fewer N-insertions in productive TCRs were reported among donors in an Asian-associated ancestry cluster than the approximately 630-donor mean. The study listed 150 to 200 TCR beta chains as associated with cytomegalovirus. Roughly uniform sequencing depth across donors was assumed in presence/absence analyses, although this assumption may not hold. According to a later analysis, parvovirus B19, influenza, CMV and Epstein-Barr virus appeared linked to several top co-occurrence clusters. Over 15 rarely observed V segments, including chromosome 9 orphons, were excluded from the earlier analysis of about 610 of the donors because counts were too low. A further reported finding was that TCR beta sequences accurately predicted the HLA-A and HLA-B alleles for most subjects in the first cohort. Compared with equally common non-associated chains, HLA-associated TCR beta chains in a later analysis were more clonally expanded and had lower generation probabilities. According to the authors, the approach could potentially be generalized to other disease states and immunological phenotypes. In a later analysis, most CMV-associated TCR beta chains were found to appear HLA-restricted, with HLA associations seemingly driven largely by CMV exposure. In a later genetic analysis, a missense DCLRE1C variant was associated with V-gene and J-gene trimming of TCR beta chains, and the association was replicated in an independent cohort. The only immune exposure information available for the cohort was CMV serostatus. Strong co-occurrence of HLA alleles, especially DR and DQ, made assigning TCR associations to individual alleles difficult. Because HLA typing was missing for some donors at each locus, association tests included only the typed subset. Linkage disequilibrium might explain the correlated functional status among segregating V segments, but an unknown experimental factor could not be excluded.

The germline V gene yields MRHNA for CDR1 and SNTAGT for CDR2. The V end gives up 0 bases and the J end 5 bases, leaving 6 bases in the junction not matched to a gene. The CDR3 measures 16 amino acids from cysteine to phenylalanine. Only the CDR3 DNA is retained, 48 bases long and in frame from the first base. Of note for this clone: Which antigen it targets is not known. No qualities accompany the bases; no much larger clone lies one base away.

The library was produced with the immunoSEQ multiplex PCR assay. The multiplex PCR relied on a mix of 60 forward primers for TCR Vbeta segments and 13 reverse primers for TCR Jbeta segments. A multiplex PCR assay on genomic DNA amplified the CDR3 region of rearranged TCR beta genes. On the Illumina HiSeq System, the amplified TCR beta libraries were sequenced as 87-base-pair reads. For the original study's pipeline: Across the 700 or so repertoires, a later analysis counted some 80 million unique TCR beta chains, around 11 million of which were shared by at least two donors. Raw reads were error-corrected and collapsed into unique sequences with a nearest-neighbor algorithm that merged closely related sequences to remove PCR and sequencing errors. Alignment of CDR3 sequences to IMGT reference sequences was used to assign V, D and J gene segments. For a sequence to be retained, at least a six-nucleotide match to both a V gene segment and a J gene segment was required. A rearrangement counted as productive if the CDR3 had no stop codons and remained in frame with V and J, and every other rearrangement counted as non-productive. Following IMGT convention, CDR3 was defined as the stretch from the second conserved V-encoded cysteine to the conserved J-encoded phenylalanine. The earlier analysis of about 590 of the donors excluded sequences that lacked an unambiguous match to a single V gene segment. An earlier analysis of about 590 of the donors classified V segments as functional when productive rearrangements were above 56.7% and as segregating when the standard deviation between donors was above 5%. A statistical classification framework was developed to diagnose cytomegalovirus status using the catalog of TCR beta chain sequences. V and J gene assignment, in a later analysis, came from comparing TCR nucleotide sequences with IMGT/GENE-DB human TR gene sequences. The TCRdist pipeline was used in a later analysis to assign CDR3 sequences and most-parsimonious VDJ recombination scenarios. In a later analysis, every TCR beta chain was defined by the combination of its CDR3 amino acid sequence and its V-gene family, and reads without a unique V-gene family were dropped. A later analysis removed 550 to 700 highly shared, low-generation-probability nucleotide sequences to deal with suspected cross-contamination and a sequencing artifact. In a later analysis, a clonal expansion index was calculated for each public chain from normalized within-repertoire ranks of inferred template counts. A later analysis computed generation probabilities with a VDJ recombination model fitted to out-of-frame rearrangements, and checked the results against IGoR. Hypergeometric tests were used in a later analysis to score TCR-TCR, TCR-HLA and TCR-CMV co-occurrence, with a repertoire-size bias correction applied to the TCR pairs. In a later analysis, false discovery rates were estimated by permuting HLA or CMV assignments 20 times. In a later analysis, co-occurring TCRs were grouped using DBSCAN, and TCRdist sequence similarity was added for clustering within HLA-allele-positive subsets. For co-occurrence clustering, repertoires with fewer than 30,000 or more than 120,000 public chains were excluded, along with five repertoires with anomalous nucleotide sharing. Not all clones reach the TCRdb copy of this immuneACCESS table, which keeps in-frame sequences only. Checked studies attribute under half of the gap to unresolved V genes and leave the rest unexplained. V and J calls and clone size are as listed in that table; D and trimming were resolved from the DNA. A total of around 130,000 clones appear in this sample, about 76% of them only once. About 0.71% of the sample is in the top ten clones.

In total, more than 500 healthy bone marrow donors made up the cohort. All cohort members were sampled while nominally healthy, although unrecorded immune exposures were likely present. The donor tested CMV seronegative, placing the donor among the approximately 360 seronegative members of the cohort. A peripheral blood sample was collected from each donor, and TCR beta sequencing was performed on peripheral blood mononuclear cells. The Qiagen DNeasy Blood Extraction Kit was used to extract genomic DNA from the blood cell samples. This clonotype originated in a man younger than 35 in good health and CMV-seronegative. Sequenced: PBMCs. The sequence joins TRBV6-4 to TRBJ2-3, with TRBD2 matching 9 junction bases. The DNA sequence is given as TGTGCCAGCAGTGACTCTGCGGGGGGGCCGAGAGATACGCAGTATTTT. Its protein reads: CASSDSAGGPRDTQYF.